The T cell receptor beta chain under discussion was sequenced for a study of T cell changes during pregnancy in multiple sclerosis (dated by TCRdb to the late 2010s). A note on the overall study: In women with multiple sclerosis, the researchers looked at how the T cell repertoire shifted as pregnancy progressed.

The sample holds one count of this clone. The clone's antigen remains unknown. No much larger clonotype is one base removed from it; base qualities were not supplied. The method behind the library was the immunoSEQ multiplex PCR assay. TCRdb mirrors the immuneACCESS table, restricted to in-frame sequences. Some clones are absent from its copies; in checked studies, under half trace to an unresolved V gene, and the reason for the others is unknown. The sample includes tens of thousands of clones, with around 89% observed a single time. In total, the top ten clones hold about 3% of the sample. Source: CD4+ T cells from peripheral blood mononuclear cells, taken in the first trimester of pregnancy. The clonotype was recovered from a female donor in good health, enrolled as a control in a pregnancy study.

The nucleotide sequence is given as TGTGCCAGCAGCTTTGGTCCAGCGGGGGGGGGAGATACGCAGTATTTT. It translates as CASSFGPAGGGDTQYF. The chain was built from TRBV7-2 and TRBJ2-3, with 10 bases aligning to TRBD2. V ends up 3 bases short and J 5 bases short, with an unmatched junction base count of 8. The germline V gene sets CDR1 to SGHTA and CDR2 to FQGNSA. CDR3 length: 16 amino acids, cysteine to phenylalanine. Only the CDR3 DNA is retained, 48 bases long and in frame from the first base.